Listed below are T cell receptor beta chains from one sample, sequenced in a study of blood T cell repertoires in COVID-19. The repertoire was sequenced with immunoSEQ multiplex PCR; TCRdb's copy has only in-frame clones and lacks some. The data show approximately 74,000 clones, 80% to 90% seen once. The source material was peripheral blood. The source of these receptors is a man aged 70-80 years with acute or convalescent COVID-19. CDR3s include the opening cysteine and the closing phenylalanine or tryptophan. The order of the fields is J gene, D gene, V gene, clone size, CDR3 protein, CDR3 DNA. D genes are given only for firm matches. Clone size, where shown, is once, few, many, or a class for clones that have expanded.

>TRBJ2-7|-|TRBV6-5|few
CASNREGVSYEQYF
TGTGCCAGCAACAGGGAGGGAGTCTCCTACGAGCAGTACTTC
>TRBJ1-5|-|TRBV5-5|-
CASSSGVVSNQPQHF
TGTGCCAGCAGCTCGGGAGTTGTTAGCAATCAGCCCCAGCATTTT
>TRBJ2-7|TRBD1|TRBV9|-
CASSVGWDRVVPYEQYF
TGTGCCAGCAGCGTAGGTTGGGACAGGGTGGTCCCCTACGAGCAGTACTTC
>TRBJ2-2|TRBD2|TRBV29-1|once
CSGTSGGGGELFF
TGCAGCGGGACTAGCGGGGGAGGCGGGGAGCTGTTTTTT
>TRBJ1-1|-|TRBV7-3|-
CASSSLVNTEAFF
TGTGCCAGCAGCTCCCTCGTGAACACTGAAGCTTTCTTT
>TRBJ1-1|-|TRBV7-3|-
CASSLEGGVTEAFF
TGTGCCAGCAGCTTAGAAGGGGGGGTAACTGAAGCTTTCTTT
>TRBJ2-7|TRBD2|TRBV5-1|-
CASSLDDSGRSYEQYF
TGCGCCAGCAGCTTGGACGACAGCGGGAGGTCCTACGAGCAGTACTTC
>TRBJ2-3|TRBD2|TRBV5-1|-
CASSTGTSGGATDTQYF
TGCGCCAGCAGCACCGGGACTAGCGGGGGGGCGACAGATACGCAGTATTTT
>TRBJ1-1|-|TRBV7-9|-
CASERAGPNTEAFF
TGTGCCAGCGAGCGTGCGGGCCCGAACACTGAAGCTTTCTTT
>TRBJ2-7|TRBD1|TRBV27|-
CASSQPGTGAGYEQYF
TGTGCCAGCAGTCAGCCCGGGACAGGGGCTGGGTACGAGCAGTACTTC
>TRBJ1-2|TRBD1|TRBV9|-
CASSEGTGGTYGYTF
TGTGCCAGCAGCGAGGGGACAGGGGGAACTTATGGCTACACCTTC
>TRBJ2-6|-|TRBV11-1|-
CASSFSGANVLTF
TGTGCCAGCAGCTTCTCCGGGGCCAACGTCCTGACTTTC
>TRBJ2-7|TRBD2|TRBV9|-
CASSVAGGGAYEQYF
TGTGCCAGCAGCGTCGCGGGCGGGGGGGCTTACGAGCAGTACTTC
>TRBJ1-1|TRBD1|TRBV28|-
CASSYGTGTEAFF
TGTGCCAGCAGTTATGGGACAGGGACTGAAGCTTTCTTT
>TRBJ2-1|TRBD2|TRBV6-4|-
CASSDGTSGRPNYNEQFF
TGTGCCAGCAGTGACGGGACTAGCGGGAGGCCAAACTACAATGAGCAGTTCTTC